This TCR beta chain derives from a study of T cell responses to AZD1222 COVID-19 vaccine. Points from the study as a whole: Baseline seropositivity occurred in only a handful of AZD1222 recipients. Spike-wide coverage was observed for vaccine-associated CD4 TCRs, with dominant responses at 160-218 and 743-854.

Only in-frame clones appear in the TCRdb table, and some are missing; sequencing was by immunoSEQ multiplex PCR. The data contain more than 110,000 clones, approximately 90% of them singletons. In the case of this clone: Its antigen is as yet unknown.

Sample: peripheral blood, taken on day 0 of AZD1222 vaccination. The receptor was derived from an adult in good health.

The CDR3 sequence is CASSQDPRSETEAFF. The DNA for the CDR3 is TGCGCCAGCAGCCAAGACCCCAGATCTGAGACTGAAGCTTTCTTT. V gene TRBV4-1 combines with J gene TRBJ1-1; D unclear. Per the germline V gene, CDR1 is MGHRA and CDR2 is YSYEKL. CDR3 length equals 15 residues. Deletions cut 0 bases from V and 5 bases from J, with 13 bases between.